One sample yielded the 8 T cell receptor beta chains listed below, sequenced in a study of blood T cells in healthy people across ages. A sample-barcoded 5' primer and a J-beta primer mix were used in a second PCR of about 6 to 12 cycles. One entry per CDR3 protein results from TCRdb running MiXCR on the 5' RACE reads. The repertoire holds roughly 680,000 distinct CDR3 sequences, with 52% as singletons. Sequencing input: blood. Receptor source: a woman aged 80 or over in good health.

The rearrangement links TRBV5-4 to TRBJ1-2; 7 nucleotides match TRBD1. With V trimmed by 4 bases and J by 4 bases, 10 bases remained unmatched. This CDR3 contains 15 residues. CDR1 is SGHNT and CDR2 is YYREEE in the germline V gene (reference sequence). The CDR3 spells CASSADRVSVYGYTF. CDR3 nucleotides: TGTGCCAGCAGCGCCGACAGGGTTAGTGTCTATGGCTACACCTTC.

The CDR3 region has the DNA TGCAGTGCTCGTAGGACAGGGGCCGAGGCCGGGGAGCTGTTTTTT. As protein: CSARRTGAEAGELFF. The V gene is TRBV20-1, the J gene TRBJ2-2; TRBD1 agrees at 9 bases. With V trimmed by 5 bases and J by 6 bases, 10 bases remained unmatched. The germline V gene encodes CDR1 DFQATT and CDR2 SNEGSKA (reference sequence). The CDR3 totals 15 residues.

The table lists this clonotype with many counts. The chain employs TRBV30 and TRBJ2-7, with D possibly called TRBD1 or TRBD2 (5 bases each). Per the germline V gene, CDR1 is GTSNPN and CDR2 is SVGIG (reference sequence). The CDR3 loop spans 12 amino acids. The V gene lost 5 bases and the J gene lost 4 bases, with 12 bases spanning the gap. DNA of the CDR3: TGTGCCTGGGGGACGACAGCATACGAGCAGTACTTC. Residues: CAWGTTAYEQYF.

V is TRBV12-3 or TRBV12-4 and J is TRBJ1-1; no reliable D call. V lost 2 bases, J lost 3 bases, and 13 bases lay in between. The CDR3 totals 15 residues. The CDR3 DNA reads as TGTGCCAGCAGTTTACGGGCTACGTTGGACACTGAAGCTTTCTTT. Protein sequence: CASSLRATLDTEAFF.

The gene calls are TRBV29-1 and TRBJ1-4; D unresolved. The CDR3 length is 13 residues. The V end lost 6 bases, the J end lost 6 bases, and 14 bases lay between the germline ends. Germline CDR1 SQVTM, CDR2 ANQGSEA. The CDR3 here is CSVLALKDEKLFF. The CDR3 region has the DNA TGCAGCGTCCTCGCTTTAAAGGATGAAAAACTGTTTTTT.

The rearrangement uses TRBV6-2 or TRBV6-3 and TRBJ2-1; D possibly matches TRBD1 or TRBD2 (6 bases each). V was shortened by 2 bases and J by 6 bases, with 11 bases between the two germline ends. The length of the CDR3 is 14 residues. Germline CDR1 MNHEY, CDR2 SVGEGT. The CDR3 loop is CASSYARGANEQFF. The DNA of the CDR3 is TGTGCCAGCAGTTACGCAAGGGGGGCCAATGAGCAGTTCTTC.

The V and J genes are TRBV25-1 and TRBJ2-1; TRBD2 agrees at 13 bases. Germline assignment: CDR1 MGHDK and CDR2 SYGVNS. V dropped 1 base and J dropped 7; count of bases not matched to a gene: 1. This CDR3 has 15 amino acids. The CDR3 loop reads CASSELTSGGNEQFF. CDR3 DNA: TGTGCCAGCAGTGAATTGACTAGCGGGGGGAATGAGCAGTTCTTC.

This chain connects TRBV4-2 to TRBJ2-7; either TRBD1 or TRBD2 may fit D (5 bases each). V lost 1 base and J lost 6, with 16 bases in between. CDR1 and CDR2 from the germline V gene are LGHNA and YNFKEQ. The CDR3 spans 15 residues. CDR3 nucleotide sequence: TGTGCCAGCAGCCAAGCCGGGACGTCAATCGGCGAGCAGTACTTC. Residues: CASSQAGTSIGEQYF.